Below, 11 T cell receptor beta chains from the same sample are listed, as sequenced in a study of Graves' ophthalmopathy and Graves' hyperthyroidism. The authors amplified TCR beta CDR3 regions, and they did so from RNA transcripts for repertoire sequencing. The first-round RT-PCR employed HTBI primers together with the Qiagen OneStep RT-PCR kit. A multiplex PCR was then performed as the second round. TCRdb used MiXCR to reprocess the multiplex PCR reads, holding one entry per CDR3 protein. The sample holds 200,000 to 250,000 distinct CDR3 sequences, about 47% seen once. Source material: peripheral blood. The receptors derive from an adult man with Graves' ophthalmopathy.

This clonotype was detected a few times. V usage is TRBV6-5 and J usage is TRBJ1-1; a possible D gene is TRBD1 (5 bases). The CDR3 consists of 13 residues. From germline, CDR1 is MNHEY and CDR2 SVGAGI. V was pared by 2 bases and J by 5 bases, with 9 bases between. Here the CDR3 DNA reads TGTGCCAGCAGTTACACAGGAGGTACTGAAGCTTTCTTT. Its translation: CASSYTGGTEAFF.

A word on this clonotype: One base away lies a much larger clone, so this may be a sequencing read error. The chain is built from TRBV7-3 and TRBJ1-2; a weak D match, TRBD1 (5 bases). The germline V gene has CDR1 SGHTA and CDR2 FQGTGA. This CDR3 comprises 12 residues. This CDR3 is CTSSQGDDRCTF. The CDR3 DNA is TGTACCAGCAGCCAGGGAGACGATCGGTGCACCTTC.

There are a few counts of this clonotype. The CDR3 region is CASSQGGGLGYTF. The CDR3 DNA sequence: TGTGCCAGCAGTCAAGGCGGGGGGCTTGGCTACACCTTC. The chain uses TRBV5-8 and TRBJ1-2, with D tentatively TRBD1 (6 bases). Between the trimmed V and J ends, which lost 5 bases and 7 bases, there was a span of 15 bases. The CDR3 has 13 residues. CDR1 SGHTS and CDR2 YDEGEE come from the germline V gene.

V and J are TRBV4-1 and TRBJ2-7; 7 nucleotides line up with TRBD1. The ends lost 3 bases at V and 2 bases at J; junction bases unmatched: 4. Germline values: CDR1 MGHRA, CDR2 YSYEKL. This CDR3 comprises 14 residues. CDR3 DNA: TGCGCCAGCAGCCAGAGGGGGACAGCCTACGAGCAGTACTTC. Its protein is CASSQRGTAYEQYF.

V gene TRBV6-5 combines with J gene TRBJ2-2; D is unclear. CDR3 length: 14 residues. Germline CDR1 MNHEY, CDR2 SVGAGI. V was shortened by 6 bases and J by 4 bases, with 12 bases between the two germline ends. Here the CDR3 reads CASSSQRLTGELFF. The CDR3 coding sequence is TGTGCCAGCAGCTCCCAAAGGCTCACCGGGGAGCTGTTTTTT.

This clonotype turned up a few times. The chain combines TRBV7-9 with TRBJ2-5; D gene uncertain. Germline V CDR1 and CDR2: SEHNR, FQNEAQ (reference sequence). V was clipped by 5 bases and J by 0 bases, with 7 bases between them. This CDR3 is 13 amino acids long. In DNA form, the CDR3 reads TGTGCCAGCAGCGGTATGGACCAAGAGACCCAGTACTTC. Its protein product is CASSGMDQETQYF.

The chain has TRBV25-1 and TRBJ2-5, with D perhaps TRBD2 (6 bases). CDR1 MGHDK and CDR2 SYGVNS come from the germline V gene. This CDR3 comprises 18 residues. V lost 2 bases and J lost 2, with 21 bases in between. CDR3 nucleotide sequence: TGTGCCAGCAGTGAAATCGGGTCAAAGGCCCGGGGGCAAGAGACCCAGTACTTC. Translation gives CASSEIGSKARGQETQYF.

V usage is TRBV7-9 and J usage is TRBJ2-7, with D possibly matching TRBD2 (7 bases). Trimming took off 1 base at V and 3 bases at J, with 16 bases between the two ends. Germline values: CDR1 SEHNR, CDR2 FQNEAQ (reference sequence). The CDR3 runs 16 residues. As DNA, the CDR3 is TGTGCCAGCAGCTTAGAGGGGGTGGGGGGGAACTACGAGCAGTACTTC. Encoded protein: CASSLEGVGGNYEQYF.

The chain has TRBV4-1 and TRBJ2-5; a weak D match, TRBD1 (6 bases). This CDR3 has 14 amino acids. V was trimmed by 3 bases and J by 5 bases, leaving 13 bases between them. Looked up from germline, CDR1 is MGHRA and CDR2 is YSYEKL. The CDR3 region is CASSQDSHGETQYF. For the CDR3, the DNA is TGCGCCAGCAGCCAGGACAGTCACGGTGAGACCCAGTACTTC.

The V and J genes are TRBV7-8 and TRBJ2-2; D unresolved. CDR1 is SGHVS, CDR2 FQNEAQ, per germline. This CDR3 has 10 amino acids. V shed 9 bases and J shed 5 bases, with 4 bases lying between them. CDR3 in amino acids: CASRTGELFF. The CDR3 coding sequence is TGTGCCAGTCGGACCGGGGAGCTGTTTTTT.

CDR3 nucleotide sequence: TGCAGCGTCGTCGGGTCTCGGGGGCAGTACTTC. Translating gives CSVVGSRGQYF. V gene TRBV29-1 combines with J gene TRBJ2-7; weak D call: TRBD2 (5 bases). The germline gives CDR1 SQVTM, CDR2 ANQGSEA. V lost 6 bases, J lost 9 bases, and 15 bases lay in between. The CDR3 is 11 amino acids.